The source of this TCR beta chain is a study of T cell changes during pregnancy in multiple sclerosis. This CDR3 has 14 residues. With 0 bases removed from V and 4 bases from J, the gap between germline ends came to 9 bases. Germline loops: CDR1 LNHDA, CDR2 SQIVND (reference sequence). This clone was observed once. TCRdb's copy holds only in-frame clones and misses some; the assay was immunoSEQ multiplex PCR. The table lists some 57,000 clones, approximately 90% of them singletons. Sequenced material: peripheral blood, taken in the first trimester of pregnancy. The TCR sequence derives from a female donor in good health, enrolled as a control in a pregnancy study. The chain uses TRBV19 and TRBJ1-2; perhaps TRBD1 as D (5 bases). In DNA form, the CDR3 reads TGTGCCAGTAGTATAGAAGACAGCCGCTATGGCTACACCTTC. Amino acids: CASSIEDSRYGYTF.